The clone carrying this T cell receptor (beta chain) was seen only a few times. Its matching antigen is unknown. The data belong to a study of early stage breast cancer tumors. Study-wide context: Most invasive tumors, about 75% of the 16, were ER+/PR+/HER2-.

Blood replicates held 0.5 ug DNA, tumor or normal breast approximately 1.5 ug, two each. Profiling relied on immunoSEQ multiplex PCR, and the TCRdb table lists in-frame clones only, not all of them. The sample consists of about 72,000 clones, around 80% of them appearing once. Study conclusions and caveats: In about 90% of the 16 patients, blood comparison separated tumor from normal breast.

The receptor comes from a person aged 55 to 75 with breast cancer. Sequencing input: blood.

The CDR3 spells CASRKEGYGYTF. The CDR3 DNA sequence: TGTGCCAGCAGAAAGGAGGGATATGGCTACACCTTC. The V and J genes are TRBV6-6 and TRBJ1-2; D remains ambiguous. This CDR3 comprises 12 residues. Germline V gene data show CDR1 as MNHNY and CDR2 as SVGAGI (reference sequence). V shed 6 bases and J shed 5 bases, with 10 bases lying between them.